One and the same sample provided the 27 T cell receptor beta chains below, sequenced in a study of radiation and T cells in renal cell carcinoma. Assay: immunoSEQ multiplex PCR; the TCRdb copy retains only in-frame clones and omits some. The table lists 70,000 to 100,000 clones, about 86% of them singletons, with 20% to 25% in the top ten. The time point denotes: blood 2 weeks post-SBRT. Treatment meaning: 15 Gy SBRT to primary tumor, nephrectomy 4 weeks later. The sequencing here drew on blood, taken from a patient whose treatment included radiotherapy and nephrectomy. The source is a woman aged 45-59 years with renal cell carcinoma.

The chain links TRBV18 to TRBJ2-1; 7 bases agree with TRBD2. The CDR3 covers 15 residues. After removal of 4 bases from V and 15 bases from J, the junction contained 18 bases not matched to a gene. Germline-derived CDR1 and CDR2 are KGHSH and LQKENI. The CDR3 DNA sequence: TGTGCCAGCTCACAAGGCGAGACTAGCCAGATCAGCCCGTTCTTC. Translated, it gives CASSQGETSQISPFF.

J is TRBJ2-7 and V is TRBV9, with 10 bases fitting TRBD1. The V and J ends lost 3 bases and 1 base, in that order; junction bases with no gene match: 16. CDR1 and CDR2 from the germline V gene are SGDLS and YYNGEE. This CDR3 has 19 amino acids. The CDR3 loop is CASSGTSGTGAVKSYEQYF. Written as DNA, the CDR3 is TGTGCCAGCAGCGGGACTTCCGGGACAGGGGCCGTCAAGTCCTACGAGCAGTACTTC.

This chain links TRBV5-1 with TRBJ2-6; TRBD1 agrees at 7 bases. Germline-derived CDR1 and CDR2 are SGHRS and YFSETQ. Trimming took 0 bases from V and 0 from J; bases not matched to a gene: 6. CDR3 length: 18 amino acids. The CDR3: CASSLAGQASSGANVLTF. In DNA, the CDR3 is TGCGCCAGCAGCTTGGCCGGACAGGCAAGCTCTGGGGCCAACGTCCTGACTTTC. The variable domain in full, with the rest retrieved from reference TRBV5-1 and TRBJ2-6, is KAGVTQTPRYLIKTRGQQVTLSCSPISGHRSVSWYQQTPGQGLQFLFEYFSETQRNKGNFPGRFSGRQFSNSRSEMNVSTLELGDSALYLCASSLAGQASSGANVLTFGAGSRLTVL.

In this sample, this clone turned up once. The sample carries other DNA sequences with the same CDR3. The gene calls are TRBV6-1 and TRBJ1-2, with D perhaps matching TRBD1 (5 bases). The CDR3 covers 13 residues. Germline CDR1 and CDR2: MNHNS and SASEGT. V was pared by 3 bases and J by 6 bases, with 11 bases between. The CDR3 protein is CASSEGGRDGYTF. The CDR3 DNA is TGTGCCAGCAGTGAGGGGGGGAGGGATGGCTACACCTTC.

This chain connects TRBV5-5 to TRBJ2-7; 9 bases line up with TRBD2. Germline V gene lookup returns CDR1 SGHKS and CDR2 YYEKEE (reference sequence). V dropped 6 bases and J dropped 0; count of bases not matched to a gene: 7. This CDR3 is built from 15 residues. The CDR3 sequence: CASIPREGDSYEQYF. CDR3 bases: TGTGCCAGCATACCGCGGGAGGGCGACTCCTACGAGCAGTACTTC.

J is TRBJ2-2 and V is TRBV10-3, with 11 bases that match TRBD2. Losses at the gene ends were 6 bases for V and 5 bases for J; bases not matched to a gene: 8. The CDR3 sequence is 16 residues long. Germline V gene data show CDR1 as ENHRY and CDR2 as SYGVKD. The DNA for the CDR3 is TGTGCCATCAGGCCTAGCGGGAGGAGGGAGACCGGGGAGCTGTTTTTT. Its translation: CAIRPSGRRETGELFF.

This chain joins TRBV11-2 and TRBJ2-2; no clear D gene. Between the trimmed V and J ends, which lost 8 bases and 6 bases, there was a span of 4 bases. Germline CDR1 reads SGHAT; CDR2 reads FQNNGV. This CDR3 contains 10 residues. The DNA for the CDR3 is TGTGCCAGCCGTTCCGGGGAGCTGTTTTTT. It translates to CASRSGELFF.

V is TRBV7-2 and J is TRBJ2-1, with D unresolved. V was shortened by 0 bases and J by 10 bases, with 13 bases between the two germline ends. Germline V CDR1 and CDR2: SGHTA, FQGNSA. The CDR3 loop spans 14 amino acids. The CDR3 DNA is TGTGCCAGCAGCTTAGCGCTGGGTGACGGAGAGCAGTTCTTC. Translated: CASSLALGDGEQFF.

The chain couples TRBV19 to TRBJ2-4, with D maybe TRBD1 (6 bases). V lost 6 bases to trimming and J lost 0 bases, with 12 bases between them. The germline V gene has CDR1 LNHDA and CDR2 SQIVND (reference sequence). The CDR3 sequence is 15 residues long. This CDR3 reads CASRTQGLAKNIQYF. CDR3 DNA: TGTGCCAGTAGGACACAGGGATTAGCCAAAAACATTCAGTACTTC.

This clone was recorded once. This chain links TRBV6-5 with TRBJ2-2; no clear D. Deletions cut 7 bases from V and 3 bases from J, with 15 bases between. The CDR3 covers 15 residues. Germline V lookup: CDR1 MNHEY, CDR2 SVGAGI. The CDR3 loop is CASISGWGYTGELFF. For the CDR3, the DNA is TGTGCCAGCATCTCAGGATGGGGTTACACCGGGGAGCTGTTTTTT.

This chain joins TRBV10-3 and TRBJ2-3, with 8 bases lining up with TRBD2. Trimming cost V 6 bases and J 4 bases; bases outside gene matches: 9. The germline V gene encodes CDR1 ENHRY and CDR2 SYGVKD. The CDR3 is 15 amino acids. CDR3 protein: CAIRRAGARADTQYF. CDR3 sequence (DNA): TGTGCCATCAGGAGAGCGGGGGCCCGAGCAGATACGCAGTATTTT.

The chain has TRBV6-5 and TRBJ1-6, with TRBD1 matching over 8 bases. The V gene end was trimmed by 5 bases and the J gene end by 8 bases; junction bases not matched to a gene: 5. Germline V CDR1 and CDR2: MNHEY, SVGAGI. CDR3 length equals 14 residues. The CDR3 loop is CASSVTGVYSPLHF. In DNA, the CDR3 is TGTGCCAGCAGTGTGACAGGGGTTTATTCACCCCTCCACTTT.

In its sample, this clone was seen a few times. This chain connects TRBV5-1 to TRBJ1-1; no firm D call. The CDR3 has 11 amino acids. Trimming shortened V by 1 base and J by 8 bases, and 6 bases separated the two germline ends. Germline V gene lookup returns CDR1 SGHRS and CDR2 YFSETQ. The CDR3 region is CASSLQLEAFF. The CDR3 DNA follows: TGCGCCAGCAGCTTGCAACTCGAAGCTTTCTTT.

This clone has just a few counts. The rearrangement links TRBV15 to TRBJ2-3; TRBD2 might be the D (5 bases). CDR3 length: 12 amino acids. From germline, CDR1 is LNHNV and CDR2 YYDKDF (reference sequence). The V gene lost 4 bases and the J gene lost 4 bases, with 6 bases spanning the gap. The CDR3 loop is CATSNGADTQYF. DNA of the CDR3: TGTGCCACCAGCAACGGGGCAGATACGCAGTATTTT.

V is TRBV4-3 and J is TRBJ2-7; D possibly corresponds to TRBD1 (6 bases). Trimming took 1 base from V and 4 from J, leaving 14 bases between them. Germline values: CDR1 LGHNA, CDR2 YSLEER. The CDR3 totals 15 residues. CDR3 coding DNA: TGCGCCAGCAGCCAAGTTGTTGCAGGGGCTTACGAGCAGTACTTC. As protein: CASSQVVAGAYEQYF.

This clone was detected only once. This rearrangement joins TRBV28 to TRBJ1-5; D gene uncertain. Per germline, CDR1 MDHEN and CDR2 SYDVKM. V was shortened by 5 bases and J by 6 bases, with 14 bases between the two germline ends. This CDR3 contains 14 residues. The CDR3 nucleotides read TGTGCCAGCAGTCCTCCCCCTGCCGGTCAGCCCCAGCATTTT. This gives the protein CASSPPPAGQPQHF.

The chain has TRBV29-1 and TRBJ2-3; D may match TRBD1 or TRBD2 (7 bases each). V dropped 7 bases and J dropped 0 bases, with 20 bases sitting between them. The germline V gene has CDR1 SQVTM and CDR2 ANQGSEA. The CDR3 runs 16 residues. The CDR3 is CSARGGGIGSTDTQYF. The CDR3 nucleotides are TGCAGCGCCAGGGGGGGCGGGATCGGGAGCACAGATACGCAGTATTTT.

As to this clone: Other DNA sequences from this sample encode an identical CDR3 as well. This chain joins TRBV7-2 and TRBJ2-1; 10 bases fit TRBD2. V dropped 3 bases and J dropped 1; count of bases not matched to a gene: 0. The CDR3 consists of 15 residues. CDR1 and CDR2 from the germline V gene are SGHTA and FQGNSA. The CDR3 loop is CASSFSGGSYNEQFF. In DNA form, the CDR3 reads TGTGCCAGCAGCTTTAGCGGGGGGTCCTACAATGAGCAGTTCTTC.

V and J are TRBV27 and TRBJ1-1, with TRBD1 matching over 7 bases. The ends lost 6 bases at V and 0 bases at J; junction bases unmatched: 4. The CDR3 totals 14 residues. Per germline, CDR1 MNHEY and CDR2 SMNVEV (reference sequence). The chain's CDR3 is CASRKGQMNTEAFF. The CDR3 nucleotides are TGTGCCAGCAGAAAGGGACAGATGAACACTGAAGCTTTCTTT.

This clone was seen a single time. The rearrangement uses TRBV7-2 and TRBJ1-4, with D unresolved. CDR3 size: 15 residues. V was shortened by 3 bases and J by 4 bases, with 12 bases between the two germline ends. CDR1 is SGHTA and CDR2 is FQGNSA in the germline V gene. CDR3 nucleotide sequence: TGTGCCAGCAGCTTTGCGAGCGCCGGTAATGAAAAACTGTTTTTT. Translating it yields CASSFASAGNEKLFF.

The J gene is TRBJ1-1, the V gene TRBV7-9; possibly TRBD1 for D (6 bases). Trimming cost V 1 base and J 1 base, with 10 bases left between them. From germline, CDR1 is SEHNR and CDR2 FQNEAQ (reference sequence). The CDR3 covers 15 residues. CDR3 sequence: CASSLGGTQNTEAFF. For the CDR3, the DNA is TGTGCCAGCAGCTTAGGGGGGACACAGAACACTGAAGCTTTCTTT.

The gene calls are TRBV19 and TRBJ1-4; tentatively, D is TRBD1 (5 bases). Germline loops: CDR1 LNHDA, CDR2 SQIVND (reference sequence). The CDR3 runs 14 residues. The V end was cut by 6 bases, the J end by 7 bases, with 15 bases between. The CDR3 coding sequence is TGTGCCAGTAGAGGACCGGGGGGTGGTGAAAAACTGTTTTTT. Translating gives CASRGPGGGEKLFF.

The chain has TRBV28 and TRBJ2-7; D is possibly TRBD2 (6 bases). The germline CDR1 and CDR2 sequences are MDHEN and SYDVKM. V gave up 3 bases and J gave up 8 bases, with 17 bases separating them. This CDR3 comprises 14 residues. CDR3 sequence (DNA): TGTGCCAGCAGTTTGCCGGGGGAAGCACGACAGCAGTACTTC. Its translation: CASSLPGEARQQYF.

The chain is built from TRBV18 and TRBJ2-2; D possibly uses TRBD1 or TRBD2 (5 bases each). Germline CDR1 KGHSH, CDR2 LQKENI. Trimming took off 4 bases at V and 7 bases at J, with 10 bases between the two ends. The CDR3 has 13 amino acids. DNA of the CDR3: TGTGCCAGCTCACAGGGGAGAAGCGGGGAGCTGTTTTTT. Its translation is CASSQGRSGELFF.

The chain has TRBV19 and TRBJ2-1; 12 bases agree with TRBD2. Germline lookup yields CDR1 LNHDA and CDR2 SQIVND (reference sequence). This CDR3 is 16 amino acids long. V dropped 4 bases and J dropped 9; count of bases not matched to a gene: 10. CDR3 loop: CASSRELAGGFSEQFF. CDR3 bases: TGTGCCAGTAGTAGGGAACTAGCGGGGGGTTTTAGTGAGCAGTTCTTC.

The chain links TRBV4-3 to TRBJ2-3; no clear D gene. V lost 0 bases to trimming and J lost 6 bases, with 7 bases between them. This CDR3 is 13 amino acids long. CDR1 is LGHNA and CDR2 is YSLEER in the germline V gene. The CDR3 DNA is TGCGCCAGCAGCCAAGAGACGCGGGATACGCAGTATTTT. Amino acid sequence: CASSQETRDTQYF.

V usage is TRBV11-2 and J usage is TRBJ2-5; no firm D call. Per the germline V gene, CDR1 is SGHAT and CDR2 is FQNNGV. V was clipped by 1 base and J by 9 bases, with 9 bases between them. CDR3 size: 12 residues. CDR3 in amino acids: CASSLVNSAQYF. DNA for the CDR3: TGTGCCAGCAGCTTAGTTAACTCGGCCCAGTACTTC.